This T cell receptor (beta chain) was captured by sequencing in a study of STAT5B mutations in CD4+ large granular lymphocyte leukemia. This CDR3 region has 15 residues. V was clipped by 5 bases and J by 0 bases, with 10 bases between them. Germline CDR1 reads MNHNY; CDR2 reads SVGAGI (reference sequence). Only one count was recorded for this clone. Sequenced by immunoSEQ multiplex PCR; TCRdb stores in-frame clones only, minus some. The table lists fewer than 50,000 clones, around 72% of them singletons. The sequencing sample was made of CD4+ T cells from blood buffy coats. The rearrangement uses TRBV6-6 and TRBJ2-2; D perhaps matches TRBD1 (6 bases). This TCR derives from a human donor in good health. In DNA, the CDR3 is TGTGCCAGCAGTAAAGGACAGACGAACACCGGGGAGCTGTTTTTT. The encoded protein is CASSKGQTNTGELFF.